The text below deals with one T cell receptor (beta chain). The data derive from a study of CD8 T cells in Susac syndrome. Whole-study context: Fewer than ten of the sequenced Susac syndrome patients were in remission, and roughly six had active disease. At the time of blood draw, patients with Susac syndrome were therapy-naive, receiving corticosteroids, or receiving intravenous immunoglobulin alone.

When the RNA was reverse transcribed, random hexamers were used with an input of about 0.5 to 1 ug. An immunoSEQ multiplex PCR generated amplified TCR beta CDR3 products spanning 54 Vbeta and 13 Jbeta. TCRdb passed the immunoSEQ multiplex PCR reads through MiXCR, listing each CDR3 protein once. The table has 80,000 or so distinct CDR3 sequences, about 92% seen once; the top ten hold approximately 0.52%. TEMRA cells were FACS-enriched, and CD8+ and CD4+ T cells were isolated negatively. V shed 0 bases and J 4 bases; nucleotides not matched to a gene: 5. This CDR3 has 15 amino acids. Germline assignment: CDR1 MNHEY and CDR2 SVGEGT.

The chain combines TRBV6-2 or TRBV6-3 with TRBJ1-2, with TRBD1 matching over 7 bases. Sequencing used CD4+ T cells from PBMCs. This receptor was obtained from a human donor with Susac syndrome. CDR3 coding DNA: TGTGCCAGCAGTTACTCCGCGACAGGGCGCTATGGCTACACCTTC. This codes for CASSYSATGRYGYTF.